Below are 21 T cell receptor beta chains sequenced from a single sample in a study of blood T cell repertoires in COVID-19. Here immunoSEQ multiplex PCR was the method, and the copy in TCRdb shows in-frame clones only, minus some. There are around 300,000 clones in the sample; about nine tenths occur only once, and 1.5% to 2% lies in the top ten. Material for sequencing was peripheral blood. The receptors derive from a woman aged 25 to 39 with COVID-19, enrolled during active disease.

A single count supports this clone. This chain connects TRBV6-5 to TRBJ1-5; the D gene is possibly TRBD1 (6 bases). Trimming cost V 7 bases and J 0 bases, with 13 bases left between them. Germline V gene lookup returns CDR1 MNHEY and CDR2 SVGAGI. The CDR3 totals 15 residues. The CDR3, as DNA: TGTGCCAGCAACGTACAGGGCAGTAGCAATCAGCCCCAGCATTTT. Translated, it gives CASNVQGSSNQPQHF.

The J gene is TRBJ1-1, the V gene TRBV7-2; D unresolved. V lost 1 base and J 5 bases, leaving 14 bases between the germline ends. Germline values: CDR1 SGHTA, CDR2 FQGNSA. The length of the CDR3 is 15 residues. CDR3: CASSLDSSLRTEAFF. CDR3 sequence (DNA): TGTGCCAGCAGCTTAGATAGCAGCCTGCGGACTGAAGCTTTCTTT.

The genes are TRBV6-5 and TRBJ2-2; D not resolved. The CDR3 sequence is 13 residues long. Germline CDR1 MNHEY, CDR2 SVGAGI. V lost 5 bases and J lost 6, with 10 bases in between. For the CDR3, the DNA is TGTGCCAGCAGTCGAGCCTCATCCGGGGAGCTGTTTTTT. Protein sequence: CASSRASSGELFF.

The V and J genes are TRBV27 and TRBJ2-2; 8 bases align to TRBD1. CDR3 length: 15 amino acids. V lost 3 bases, J lost 3 bases, and 3 bases stayed unmatched. Germline CDR1 and CDR2: MNHEY and SMNVEV (reference sequence). CDR3 protein: CASSFGQGYTGELFF. As DNA, the CDR3 is TGTGCCAGCAGTTTCGGACAGGGTTACACCGGGGAGCTGTTTTTT.

The genes are TRBV18 and TRBJ1-1; D is uncertain. The CDR3 runs to 11 residues. V was trimmed by 8 bases and J by 2 bases, leaving 6 bases between them. Germline V gives CDR1 KGHSH, CDR2 LQKENI. Here the CDR3 reads CASRGNTEAFF. CDR3 DNA sequence: TGTGCCAGCCGAGGTAACACTGAAGCTTTCTTT.

The rearrangement joins TRBV7-2 to TRBJ2-5, with a tentative D call TRBD1 (7 bases). In germline, CDR1 is SGHTA, CDR2 FQGNSA. V lost 5 bases and J lost 5, with 15 bases in between. There are 14 residues in the CDR3. The CDR3 nucleotides read TGTGCCAGCAGCGCACGCAGGGGGGTCGAGACCCAGTACTTC. Translated: CASSARRGVETQYF.

Written as DNA, the CDR3 is TGTGCCAGCAGCTTAGGCCCAGGGGCGAGCACAGATACGCAGTATTTT. It yields the protein CASSLGPGASTDTQYF. The chain combines TRBV7-9 with TRBJ2-3, with a tentative D call TRBD1 (6 bases). Per the germline V gene, CDR1 is SEHNR and CDR2 is FQNEAQ (reference sequence). The ends were cut back, 1 base at V and 0 bases at J, with 11 bases in the middle. The CDR3 consists of 16 residues.

J is TRBJ2-7 and V is TRBV6-6, with a weak D call TRBD2 (5 bases). Trimming cost V 6 bases and J 2 bases, with 8 bases left between them. CDR3 length: 12 residues. CDR1 is MNHNY and CDR2 is SVGAGI in the germline V gene (reference sequence). As DNA, the CDR3 is TGTGCCAGCAGGGGAGACGCCTACGAGCAGTACTTC. Protein sequence: CASRGDAYEQYF.

This chain connects TRBV6-6 to TRBJ2-7; 8 bases fit TRBD1. Per germline, CDR1 MNHNY and CDR2 SVGAGI (reference sequence). Trimming took 2 bases from V and 6 from J; bases not matched to a gene: 9. The CDR3 has 15 residues. DNA for the CDR3: TGTGCCAGCAGTTACAGCGAGACAGGGGTTGGCGAGCAGTACTTC. It specifies CASSYSETGVGEQYF.

The chain combines TRBV6-5 with TRBJ1-2; the D gene is possibly TRBD1 (5 bases). Germline V gene sequence: CDR1 MNHEY, CDR2 SVGAGI. V was clipped by 2 bases and J by 4 bases, with 14 bases between them. This CDR3 spans 15 amino acids. The CDR3 region is CASSYGGRSSYGYTF. DNA for the CDR3: TGTGCCAGCAGTTACGGGGGGAGGAGTAGCTATGGCTACACCTTC.

The chain links TRBV6-5 to TRBJ1-3; possibly TRBD1 for D (6 bases). Germline V CDR1 and CDR2: MNHEY, SVGAGI. V was clipped by 5 bases and J by 0 bases, with 11 bases between them. The CDR3 contains 15 residues. The CDR3 bases are TGTGCCAGCAGTCCCCCAGGGGACTCTGGAAACACCATATATTTT. Encoded protein: CASSPPGDSGNTIYF.

CDR3 bases: TGTGCCATCAGTGAGTCGTGGCAGGGTTCGGAAGCTTTCTTT. Protein: CAISESWQGSEAFF. The chain recombines TRBV10-3 with TRBJ1-1; TRBD1 might be the D (5 bases). Germline V lookup: CDR1 ENHRY, CDR2 SYGVKD. V was clipped by 0 bases and J by 8 bases, with 13 bases between them. This CDR3 region has 14 residues.

V usage is TRBV20-1 and J usage is TRBJ1-6; the D is unclear. The germline V gene encodes CDR1 DFQATT and CDR2 SNEGSKA (reference sequence). Between the trimmed V and J ends, which lost 3 bases and 0 bases, there was a span of 12 bases. The CDR3 loop spans 16 amino acids. The CDR3 sequence is CSASVRGSSYNSPLHF. In nucleotides, the CDR3 is TGCAGTGCTAGTGTTCGGGGAAGCTCCTATAATTCACCCCTCCACTTT.

J is TRBJ1-1 and V is TRBV6-5; D gene unclear. This CDR3 contains 12 residues. V shed 2 bases and J shed 4 bases, with 5 bases lying between them. Germline-derived CDR1 and CDR2 are MNHEY and SVGAGI. CDR3 bases: TGTGCCAGCAGTTACCTCGGCACTGAAGCTTTCTTT. It codes for CASSYLGTEAFF.

The chain joins TRBV11-3 to TRBJ2-1; 12 bases map to TRBD2. The CDR3 is made up of 16 amino acids. V was clipped by 1 base and J by 8 bases; unmatched bases: 6. Germline lookup yields CDR1 SGHNT and CDR2 YENEEA. CDR3 amino acids: CASSLGRLAGVHEQFF. Written as DNA, the CDR3 is TGTGCCAGCAGCTTAGGGCGACTAGCGGGGGTTCATGAGCAGTTCTTC.

This chain connects TRBV19 to TRBJ1-1; the D gene is possibly TRBD1 (6 bases). The germline V gene encodes CDR1 LNHDA and CDR2 SQIVND (reference sequence). Trimming removed 5 bases at V and 8 bases at J, with 15 bases between. This CDR3 is built from 13 residues. CDR3: CASSLIQGSEAFF. CDR3 nucleotides: TGTGCCAGTAGTTTAATACAGGGTTCCGAAGCTTTCTTT.

The rearrangement links TRBV19 to TRBJ1-4; 9 bases line up with TRBD1. CDR3 length: 15 residues. Germline loops: CDR1 LNHDA, CDR2 SQIVND (reference sequence). Trimming took 4 bases from V and 3 from J; bases not matched to a gene: 3. The CDR3 here is CASSSRTGANEKLFF. The CDR3 DNA follows: TGTGCCAGTAGTAGCCGGACAGGGGCTAATGAAAAACTGTTTTTT.

The chain couples TRBV5-1 to TRBJ2-7; 9 bases line up with TRBD2. The CDR3 runs 15 residues. CDR1 and CDR2 from the germline V gene are SGHRS and YFSETQ. The junction had 6 bases not matched to a gene; V was cut back by 5 bases and J by 0 bases. CDR3 region: CASSPAGGSSYEQYF. CDR3 in DNA: TGCGCCAGCAGTCCTGCGGGGGGGAGCTCCTACGAGCAGTACTTC.

Note on this clone: A junction end diverges from the germline sequence, so it may reflect a read error. The chain combines TRBV15 with TRBJ2-7; tentative D call: TRBD2 (6 bases). This CDR3 has 16 amino acids. CDR1 is LNHNV, CDR2 YYDKDF, per germline (reference sequence). As DNA, the CDR3 is TGTGCCACCAGCAGAGATCGGACTAACTTTTTATACGGGCAGTACTTC. This codes for CATSRDRTNFLYGQYF.

This clone was recorded only once. V is TRBV10-1 and J is TRBJ1-2; D is uncertain. Germline V gene data show CDR1 as WNHNN and CDR2 as SYGVQD (reference sequence). The length of the CDR3 is 13 residues. Trimming took 10 bases from V and 2 from J, leaving 14 bases between them. CDR3 in DNA: TGCGCCACCGCCGCGGGCGCAAACTATGGCTACACCTTC. Translated, it gives CATAAGANYGYTF.

The rearrangement links TRBV7-9 to TRBJ1-5; weak D call: TRBD1 (6 bases). This CDR3 has 15 amino acids. V was cut by 3 bases and J by 3 bases, with 12 bases left in between. Germline V gene data show CDR1 as SEHNR and CDR2 as FQNEAQ (reference sequence). The CDR3 protein is CASSLGGHNNQPQHF. CDR3 sequence (DNA): TGTGCCAGCAGCTTGGGGGGGCACAACAATCAGCCCCAGCATTTT.